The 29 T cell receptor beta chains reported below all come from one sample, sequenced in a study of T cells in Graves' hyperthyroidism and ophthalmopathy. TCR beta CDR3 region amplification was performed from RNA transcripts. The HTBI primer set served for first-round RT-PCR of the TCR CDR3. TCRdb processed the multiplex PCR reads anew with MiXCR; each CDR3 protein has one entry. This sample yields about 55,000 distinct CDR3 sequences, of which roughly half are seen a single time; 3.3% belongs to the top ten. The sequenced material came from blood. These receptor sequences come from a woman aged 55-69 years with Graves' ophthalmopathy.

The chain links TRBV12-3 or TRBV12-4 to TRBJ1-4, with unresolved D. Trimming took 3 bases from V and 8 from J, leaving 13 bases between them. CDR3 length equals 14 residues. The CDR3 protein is CASSFDGIAEKLFF. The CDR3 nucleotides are TGTGCCAGCAGTTTCGACGGGATTGCGGAAAAACTGTTTTTT.

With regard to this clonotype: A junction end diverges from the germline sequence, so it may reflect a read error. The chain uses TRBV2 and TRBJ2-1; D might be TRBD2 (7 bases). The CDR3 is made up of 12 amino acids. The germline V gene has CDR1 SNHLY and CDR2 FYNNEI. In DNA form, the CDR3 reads TGTGCCAGCAGTGAAGTGGGGGGGCCCATGGTCTTC. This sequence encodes CASSEVGGPMVF.

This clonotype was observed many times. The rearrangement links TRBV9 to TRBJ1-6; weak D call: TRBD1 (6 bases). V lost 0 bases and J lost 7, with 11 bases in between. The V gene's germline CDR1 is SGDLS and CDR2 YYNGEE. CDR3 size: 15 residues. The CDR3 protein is CASSVDVGGNSPLHF. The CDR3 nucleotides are TGTGCCAGCAGCGTAGATGTAGGGGGAAATTCACCCCTCCACTTT.

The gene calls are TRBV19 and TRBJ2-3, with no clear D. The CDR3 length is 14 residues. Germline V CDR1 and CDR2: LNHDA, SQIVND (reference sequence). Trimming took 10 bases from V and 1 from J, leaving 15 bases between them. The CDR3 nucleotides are TGTGCCACTCACGTGACCGGATGCACAGATACGCAGTATTTT. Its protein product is CATHVTGCTDTQYF.

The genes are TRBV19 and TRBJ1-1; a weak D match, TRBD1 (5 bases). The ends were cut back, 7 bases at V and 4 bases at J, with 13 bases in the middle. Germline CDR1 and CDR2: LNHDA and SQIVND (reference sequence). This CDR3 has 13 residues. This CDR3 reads CASKVQDLTEAFF. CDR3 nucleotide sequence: TGTGCCAGTAAGGTACAGGACCTCACTGAAGCTTTCTTT.

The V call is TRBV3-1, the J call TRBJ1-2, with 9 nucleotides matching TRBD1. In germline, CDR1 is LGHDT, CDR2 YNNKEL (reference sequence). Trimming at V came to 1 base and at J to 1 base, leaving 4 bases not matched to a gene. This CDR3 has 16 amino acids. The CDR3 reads CASSQGQGGYNYGYTF. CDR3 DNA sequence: TGTGCCAGCAGCCAAGGACAGGGGGGATATAACTATGGCTACACCTTC.

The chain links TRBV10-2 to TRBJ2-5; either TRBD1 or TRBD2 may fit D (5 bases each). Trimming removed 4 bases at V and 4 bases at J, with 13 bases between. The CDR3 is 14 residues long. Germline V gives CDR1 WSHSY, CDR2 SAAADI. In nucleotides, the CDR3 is TGCGCCAGCAGTGGGGGCGGGTTAGGAGAGACCCAGTACTTC. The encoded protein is CASSGGGLGETQYF.

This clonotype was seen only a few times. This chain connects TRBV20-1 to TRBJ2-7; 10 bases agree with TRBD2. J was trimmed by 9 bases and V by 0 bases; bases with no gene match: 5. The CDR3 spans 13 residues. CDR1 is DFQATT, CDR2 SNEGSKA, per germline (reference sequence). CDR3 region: CSARDWGLARQYF. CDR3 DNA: TGCAGTGCTAGAGATTGGGGACTAGCGAGGCAGTACTTC.

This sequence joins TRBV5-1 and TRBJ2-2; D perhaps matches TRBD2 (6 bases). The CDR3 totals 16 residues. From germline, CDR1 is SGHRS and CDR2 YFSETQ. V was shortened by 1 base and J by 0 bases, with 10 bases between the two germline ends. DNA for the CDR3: TGCGCCAGCAGCTTGTGGGGGGAGACGAACACCGGGGAGCTGTTTTTT. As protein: CASSLWGETNTGELFF.

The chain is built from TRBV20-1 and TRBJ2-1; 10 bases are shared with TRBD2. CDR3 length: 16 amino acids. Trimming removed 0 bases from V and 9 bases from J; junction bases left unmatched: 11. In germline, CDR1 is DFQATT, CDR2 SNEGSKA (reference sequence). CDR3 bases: TGCAGTGCTAGAGATGGGCTAGCGGGGGATTCGGGTGAGCAGTTCTTC. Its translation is CSARDGLAGDSGEQFF.

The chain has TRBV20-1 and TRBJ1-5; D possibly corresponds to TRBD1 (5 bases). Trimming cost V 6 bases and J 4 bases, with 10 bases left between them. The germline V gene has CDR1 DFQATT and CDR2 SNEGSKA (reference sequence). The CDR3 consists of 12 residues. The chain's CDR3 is CSATEGNQPQHF. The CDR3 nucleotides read TGCAGTGCGACGGAGGGGAATCAGCCCCAGCATTTT.

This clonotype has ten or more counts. DNA for the CDR3: TGTGCCAGCAGCCCGAGAGGGGGGCCTCTGGAGACCCAGTACTTC. Translating gives CASSPRGGPLETQYF. The V gene is TRBV7-6, the J gene TRBJ2-5, with D possibly called TRBD1 or TRBD2 (6 bases each). Trimming took 5 bases from V and 5 from J, leaving 18 bases between them. The CDR3 loop spans 15 amino acids. From germline, CDR1 is SGHVS and CDR2 FNYEAQ.

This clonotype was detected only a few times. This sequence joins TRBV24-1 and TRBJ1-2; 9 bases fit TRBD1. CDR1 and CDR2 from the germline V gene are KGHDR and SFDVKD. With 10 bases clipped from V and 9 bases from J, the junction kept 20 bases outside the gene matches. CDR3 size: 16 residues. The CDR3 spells CATRNPGTGPSICYTF. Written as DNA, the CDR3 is TGTGCCACACGAAACCCAGGGACAGGGCCTTCTATTTGCTACACCTTC.

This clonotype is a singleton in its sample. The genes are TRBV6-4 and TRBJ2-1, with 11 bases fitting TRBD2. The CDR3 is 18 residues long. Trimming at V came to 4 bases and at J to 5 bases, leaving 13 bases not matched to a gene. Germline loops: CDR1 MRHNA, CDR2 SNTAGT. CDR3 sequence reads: CASSAPSRLAGQHNEQFF. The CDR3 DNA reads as TGTGCCAGCAGTGCCCCCTCGAGACTAGCGGGACAACACAATGAGCAGTTCTTC.

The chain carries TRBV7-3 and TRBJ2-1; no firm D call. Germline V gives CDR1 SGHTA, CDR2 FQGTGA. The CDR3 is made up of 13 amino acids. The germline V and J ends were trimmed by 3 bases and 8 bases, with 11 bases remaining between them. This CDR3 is CASSFLVRDEQFF. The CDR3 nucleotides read TGTGCCAGCAGCTTCCTAGTCCGGGATGAGCAGTTCTTC.

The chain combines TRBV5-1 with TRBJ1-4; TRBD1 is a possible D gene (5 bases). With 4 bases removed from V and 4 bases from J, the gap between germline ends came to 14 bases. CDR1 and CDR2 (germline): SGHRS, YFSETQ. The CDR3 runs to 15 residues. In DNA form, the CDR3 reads TGCGCCAGCAGCAAGAGGGGAATTGGTAATGAAAAACTGTTTTTT. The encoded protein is CASSKRGIGNEKLFF. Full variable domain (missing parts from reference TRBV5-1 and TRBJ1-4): KAGVTQTPRYLIKTRGQQVTLSCSPISGHRSVSWYQQTPGQGLQFLFEYFSETQRNKGNFPGRFSGRQFSNSRSEMNVSTLELGDSALYLCASSKRGIGNEKLFFGSGTQLSVL.

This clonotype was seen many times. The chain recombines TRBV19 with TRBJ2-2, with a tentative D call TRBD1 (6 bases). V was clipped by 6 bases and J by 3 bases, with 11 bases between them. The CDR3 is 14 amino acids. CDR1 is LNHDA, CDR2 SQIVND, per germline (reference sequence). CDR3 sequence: CASRTGSYTGELFF. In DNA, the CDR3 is TGTGCCAGTAGGACAGGTTCCTACACCGGGGAGCTGTTTTTT.

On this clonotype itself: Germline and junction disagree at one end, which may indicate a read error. The CDR3 here is CASSSFQSGSKGTTIYF. The DNA for the CDR3 is TGTGCCAGCAGTAGTTTTCAAAGCGGGTCTAAGGGAACCACCATATATTTT. The rearrangement uses TRBV27 and TRBJ1-3, with D hard to call. Germline CDR1 reads MNHEY; CDR2 reads SMNVEV (reference sequence). The CDR3 is 17 amino acids.

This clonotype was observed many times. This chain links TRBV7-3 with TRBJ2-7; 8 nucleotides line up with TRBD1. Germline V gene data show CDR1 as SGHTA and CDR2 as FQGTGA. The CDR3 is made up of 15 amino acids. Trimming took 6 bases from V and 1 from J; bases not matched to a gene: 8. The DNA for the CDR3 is TGTGCCAGCAGTCCCGGGACAGGTACGTCCTACGAGCAGTACTTC. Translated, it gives CASSPGTGTSYEQYF.

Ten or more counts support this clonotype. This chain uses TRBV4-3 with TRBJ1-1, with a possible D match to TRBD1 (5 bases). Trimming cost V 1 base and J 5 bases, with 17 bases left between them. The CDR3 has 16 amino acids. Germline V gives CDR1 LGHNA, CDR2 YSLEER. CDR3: CASSQVIPQEGTEAFF. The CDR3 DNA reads TGCGCCAGCAGCCAAGTTATCCCACAGGAGGGGACTGAAGCTTTCTTT.

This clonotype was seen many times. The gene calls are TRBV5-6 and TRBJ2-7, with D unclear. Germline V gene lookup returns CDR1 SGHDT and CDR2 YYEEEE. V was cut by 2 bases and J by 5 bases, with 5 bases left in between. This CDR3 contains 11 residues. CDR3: CASSFMDEQYF. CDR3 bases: TGTGCCAGCAGCTTCATGGACGAGCAGTACTTC. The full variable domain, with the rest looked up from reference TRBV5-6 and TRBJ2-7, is DAGVTQSPTHLIKTRGQQVTLRCSPKSGHDTVSWYQQALGQGPQFIFQYYEEEERQRGNFPDRFSGHQFPNYSSELNVNALLLGDSALYLCASSFMDEQYFGPGTRLTVT.

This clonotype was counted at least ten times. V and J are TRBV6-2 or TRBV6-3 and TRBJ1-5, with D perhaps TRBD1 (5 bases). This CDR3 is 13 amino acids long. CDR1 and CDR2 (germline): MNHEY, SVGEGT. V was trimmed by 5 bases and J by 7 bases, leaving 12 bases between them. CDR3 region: CASSKGFGQPQHF. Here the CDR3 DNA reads TGTGCCAGCAGTAAGGGGTTCGGGCAGCCCCAGCATTTT.

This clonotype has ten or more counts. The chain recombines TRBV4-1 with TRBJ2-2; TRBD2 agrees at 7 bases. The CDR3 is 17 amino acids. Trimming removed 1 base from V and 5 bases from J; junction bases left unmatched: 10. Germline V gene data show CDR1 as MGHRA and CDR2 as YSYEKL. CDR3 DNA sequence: TGCGCCAGCAGCCAAGGAACCCTAACGGGGGGAACCGGGGAGCTGTTTTTT. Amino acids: CASSQGTLTGGTGELFF.

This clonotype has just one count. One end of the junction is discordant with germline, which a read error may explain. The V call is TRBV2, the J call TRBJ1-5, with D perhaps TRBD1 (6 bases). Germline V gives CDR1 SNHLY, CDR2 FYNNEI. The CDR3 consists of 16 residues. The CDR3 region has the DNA TGTGTCAGCAGTGAAGGGGGGCAGGCAGGCAATCTGCCCCAGCATTTT. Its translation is CVSSEGGQAGNLPQHF.

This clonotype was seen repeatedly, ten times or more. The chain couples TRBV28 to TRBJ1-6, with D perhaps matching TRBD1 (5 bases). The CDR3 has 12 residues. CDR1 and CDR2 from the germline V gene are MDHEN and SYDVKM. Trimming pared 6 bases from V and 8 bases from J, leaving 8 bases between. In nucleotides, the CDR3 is TGTGCCAGCAGGGGGCGGTATTCACCCCTCCACTTT. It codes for CASRGRYSPLHF.

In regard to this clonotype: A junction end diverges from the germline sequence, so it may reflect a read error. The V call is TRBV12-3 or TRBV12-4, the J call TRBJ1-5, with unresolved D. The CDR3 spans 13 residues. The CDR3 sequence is CVSSLLRNQPRHF. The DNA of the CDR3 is TGTGTCAGCAGTTTACTCCGGAATCAGCCCCGGCATTTT.

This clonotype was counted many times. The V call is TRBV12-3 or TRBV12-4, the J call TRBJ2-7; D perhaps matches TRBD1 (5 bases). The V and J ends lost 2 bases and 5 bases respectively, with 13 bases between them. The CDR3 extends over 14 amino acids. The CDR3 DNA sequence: TGTGCCAGCAGTTTAAGCAGGGTACTAAACGAGCAGTACTTC. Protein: CASSLSRVLNEQYF.

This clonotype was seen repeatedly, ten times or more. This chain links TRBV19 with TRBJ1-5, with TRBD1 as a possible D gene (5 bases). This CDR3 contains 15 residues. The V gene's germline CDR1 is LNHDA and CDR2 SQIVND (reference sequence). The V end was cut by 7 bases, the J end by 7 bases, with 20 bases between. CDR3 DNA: TGTGCCAGTACCGACCGGAGGGGCGTGGGCCAGCCCCAGCATTTT. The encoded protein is CASTDRRGVGQPQHF. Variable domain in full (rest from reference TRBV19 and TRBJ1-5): DGGITQSPKYLFRKEGQNVTLSCEQNLNHDAMYWYRQDPGQGLRLIYYSQIVNDFQKGDIAEGYSVSREKKESFPLTVTSAQKNPTAFYLCASTDRRGVGQPQHFGDGTRLSIL.

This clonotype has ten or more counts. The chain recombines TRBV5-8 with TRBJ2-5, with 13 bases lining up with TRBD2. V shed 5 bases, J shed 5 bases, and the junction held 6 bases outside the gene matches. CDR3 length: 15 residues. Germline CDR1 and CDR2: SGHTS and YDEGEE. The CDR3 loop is CASRTGTSGTETQYF. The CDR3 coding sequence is TGTGCCAGCAGGACCGGGACTAGCGGGACGGAGACCCAGTACTTC.